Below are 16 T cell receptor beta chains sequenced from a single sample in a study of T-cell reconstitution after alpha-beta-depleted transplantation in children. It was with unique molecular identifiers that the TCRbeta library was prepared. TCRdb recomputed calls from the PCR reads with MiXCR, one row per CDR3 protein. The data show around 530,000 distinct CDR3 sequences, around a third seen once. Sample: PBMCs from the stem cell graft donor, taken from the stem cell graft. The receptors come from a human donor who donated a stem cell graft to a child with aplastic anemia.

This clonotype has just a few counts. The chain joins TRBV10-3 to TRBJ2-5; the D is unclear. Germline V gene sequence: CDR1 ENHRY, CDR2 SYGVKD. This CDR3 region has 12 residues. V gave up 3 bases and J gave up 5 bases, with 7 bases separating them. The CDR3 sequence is CAISDNEETQYF. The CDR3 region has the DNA TGTGCCATCAGTGATAACGAGGAGACCCAGTACTTC.

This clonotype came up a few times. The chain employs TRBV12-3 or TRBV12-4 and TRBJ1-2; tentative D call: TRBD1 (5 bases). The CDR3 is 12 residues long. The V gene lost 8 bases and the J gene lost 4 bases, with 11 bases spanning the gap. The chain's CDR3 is CASGARGYGYTF. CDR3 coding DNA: TGTGCCAGCGGGGCTCGGGGCTATGGCTACACCTTC.

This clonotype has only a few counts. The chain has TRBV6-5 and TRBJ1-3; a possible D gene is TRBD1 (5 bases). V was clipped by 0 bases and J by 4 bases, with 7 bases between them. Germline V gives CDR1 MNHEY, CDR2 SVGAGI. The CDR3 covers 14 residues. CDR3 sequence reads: CASSYSTEGNTIYF. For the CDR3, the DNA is TGTGCCAGCAGTTACTCGACAGAGGGAAACACCATATATTTT.

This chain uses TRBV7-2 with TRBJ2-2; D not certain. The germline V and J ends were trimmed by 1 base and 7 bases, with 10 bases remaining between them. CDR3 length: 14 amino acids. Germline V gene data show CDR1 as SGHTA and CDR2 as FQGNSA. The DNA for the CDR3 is TGTGCCAGCAGCTTAGATTATGGTGGCGGGGAGCTGTTTTTT. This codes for CASSLDYGGGELFF.

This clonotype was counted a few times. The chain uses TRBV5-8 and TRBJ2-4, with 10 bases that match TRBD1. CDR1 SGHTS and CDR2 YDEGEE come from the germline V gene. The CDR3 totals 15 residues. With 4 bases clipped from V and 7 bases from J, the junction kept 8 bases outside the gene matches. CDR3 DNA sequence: TGTGCCAGCAGCCCGGGGGGGGGACAGGGGAACATTCAGTACTTC. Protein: CASSPGGGQGNIQYF.

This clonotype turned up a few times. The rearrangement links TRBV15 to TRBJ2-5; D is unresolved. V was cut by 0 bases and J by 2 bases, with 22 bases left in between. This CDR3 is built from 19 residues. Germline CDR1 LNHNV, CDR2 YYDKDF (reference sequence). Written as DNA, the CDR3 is TGTGCCACCAGCAGAGATCCCCAAACATGGTCCCGAGAACAAGAGACCCAGTACTTC. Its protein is CATSRDPQTWSREQETQYF.

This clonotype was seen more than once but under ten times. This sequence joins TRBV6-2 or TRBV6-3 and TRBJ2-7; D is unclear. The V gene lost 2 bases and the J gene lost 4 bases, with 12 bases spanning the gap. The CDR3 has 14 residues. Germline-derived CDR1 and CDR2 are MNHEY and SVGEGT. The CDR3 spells CASSYGRTGYEQYF. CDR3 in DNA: TGTGCCAGCAGTTACGGTCGGACGGGTTACGAGCAGTACTTC.

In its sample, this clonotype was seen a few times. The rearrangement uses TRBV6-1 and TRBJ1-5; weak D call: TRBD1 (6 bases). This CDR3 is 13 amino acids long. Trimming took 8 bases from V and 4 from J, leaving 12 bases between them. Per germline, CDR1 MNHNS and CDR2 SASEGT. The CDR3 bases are TGTGCCAGCTCCGGGGGGGCAAATCAGCCCCAGCATTTT. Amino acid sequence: CASSGGANQPQHF.

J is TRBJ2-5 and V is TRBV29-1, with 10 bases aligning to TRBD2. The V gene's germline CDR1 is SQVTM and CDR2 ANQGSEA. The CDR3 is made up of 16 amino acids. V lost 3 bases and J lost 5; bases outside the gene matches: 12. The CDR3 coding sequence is TGCAGCGTTGATGGGCCTAGCGGGAGATCTTCGGAGACCCAGTACTTC. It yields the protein CSVDGPSGRSSETQYF.

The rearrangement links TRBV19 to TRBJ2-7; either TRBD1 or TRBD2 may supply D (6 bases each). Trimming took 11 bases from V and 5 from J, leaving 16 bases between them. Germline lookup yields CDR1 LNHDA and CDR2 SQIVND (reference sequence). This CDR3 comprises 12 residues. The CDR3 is CAGGGWMDEQYF. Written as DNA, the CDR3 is TGTGCCGGAGGGGGGTGGATGGACGAGCAGTACTTC.

Here the CDR3 DNA reads TGTGCCAGCCAAGGGACAGTGAGGTATCAGCCCCAGCATTTT. This codes for CASQGTVRYQPQHF. V usage is TRBV6-2 or TRBV6-3 and J usage is TRBJ1-5; TRBD1 aligns across 7 bases. Per germline, CDR1 MNHEY and CDR2 SVGEGT. Unmatched junction bases numbered 9, after V lost 8 bases and J lost 5 bases. This CDR3 spans 14 amino acids.

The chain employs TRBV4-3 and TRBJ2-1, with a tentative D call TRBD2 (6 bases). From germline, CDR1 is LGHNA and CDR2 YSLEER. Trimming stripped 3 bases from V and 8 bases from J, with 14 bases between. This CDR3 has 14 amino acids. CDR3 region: CASSQGGPLDEQFF. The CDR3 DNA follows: TGCGCCAGCAGCCAGGGAGGTCCCCTGGATGAGCAGTTCTTC.

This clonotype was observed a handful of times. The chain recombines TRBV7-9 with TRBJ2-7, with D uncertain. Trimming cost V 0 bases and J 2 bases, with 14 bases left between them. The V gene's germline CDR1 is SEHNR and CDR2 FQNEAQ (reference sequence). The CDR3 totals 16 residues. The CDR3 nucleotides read TGTGCCAGCAGCTTAGCTATGGTACTTGAAACCTACGAGCAGTACTTC. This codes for CASSLAMVLETYEQYF.

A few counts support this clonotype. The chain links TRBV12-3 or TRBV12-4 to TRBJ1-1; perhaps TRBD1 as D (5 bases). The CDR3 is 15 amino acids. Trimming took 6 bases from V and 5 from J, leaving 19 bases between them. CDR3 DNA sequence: TGTGCCAGCAGGTTGGGGGGGACCCTCGGGACTGAAGCTTTCTTT. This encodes CASRLGGTLGTEAFF.

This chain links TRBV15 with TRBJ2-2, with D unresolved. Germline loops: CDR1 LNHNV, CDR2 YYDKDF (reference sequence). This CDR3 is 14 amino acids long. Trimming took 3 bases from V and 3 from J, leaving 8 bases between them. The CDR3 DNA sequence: TGTGCCACCAGCAGTAGCCGGGACACCGGGGAGCTGTTTTTT. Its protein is CATSSSRDTGELFF.

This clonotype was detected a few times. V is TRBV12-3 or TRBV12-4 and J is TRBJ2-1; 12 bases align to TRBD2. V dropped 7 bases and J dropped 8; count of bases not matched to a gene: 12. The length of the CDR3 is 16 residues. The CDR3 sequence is CASTLWTSGTHDEQFF. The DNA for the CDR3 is TGTGCCAGCACCCTATGGACTAGCGGGACTCACGATGAGCAGTTCTTC.